The 3 T cell receptor beta chains below all came from one sample that was sequenced in a study of T-cell memory formation after mild COVID-19. MiXCR, run by TCRdb on the 5' RACE reads, gives a single entry per CDR3 protein. The table shows over 10,000 distinct CDR3 sequences, with 9.5% to 15% occurring only once. The sequenced material came from PBMCs or a T cell subset sorted from them (not recorded which). The source of these receptors is an adult woman who had mild COVID-19 (a few samples of this study predate the infection). Cell type and time point are not known.

This clonotype was seen ten or more times. The chain couples TRBV5-6 to TRBJ2-1, with D uncertain. CDR1 and CDR2 (germline): SGHDT, YYEEEE. CDR3 length: 12 amino acids. The V end was cut by 0 bases, the J end by 5 bases, with 3 bases between. This CDR3 reads CASSLAHNEQFF. The CDR3 nucleotides read TGTGCCAGCAGCTTGGCCCACAATGAGCAGTTCTTC.

This clonotype has a count of ten or more. In DNA, the CDR3 is TGTGCCAGCTCACCTCTGCACCAAGAGACCCAGTACTTC. This codes for CASSPLHQETQYF. The chain employs TRBV18 and TRBJ2-5, with D uncertain. This CDR3 has 13 amino acids. The V gene lost 3 bases and the J gene lost 0 bases, with 5 bases spanning the gap. The germline gives CDR1 KGHSH, CDR2 LQKENI.

Within the sample, this clonotype is medium-sized. The genes are TRBV5-1 and TRBJ2-3; D tentatively fits TRBD1 or TRBD2 (5 bases each). Trimming removed 2 bases from V and 0 bases from J, with 13 bases in between. Germline V CDR1 and CDR2: SGHRS, YFSETQ. The CDR3 is made up of 16 amino acids. In DNA, the CDR3 is TGCGCCAGCAGCTTTTCCGGGACGGCTAGCACAGATACGCAGTATTTT. Amino acid sequence: CASSFSGTASTDTQYF.